Here is one T cell receptor (beta chain) with its context. No antigen is known for it. This sample is drawn from a study of shared clonotypes between healthy human individuals. Selected positively for CCR7 and CD45RO-negative, naive CD8 cells excluded terminally differentiated effector memory CD45RA+ cells. Study results and caveats: Larger estimated richness was generally recorded for naive subsets relative to memory subsets. Donor scarcity curtailed the genetic and exposure-history diversity represented herein.

Each PCR replicate from the sorted subsets contained about 200 ng DNA, which is tens of thousands of T cell genomes. Measured with immunoSEQ multiplex PCR; TCRdb has only the in-frame clones, and not every one. The sample includes 650,000 to 800,000 clones, around 90% of them seen just once. The sequence came from a man aged 30 to 45 in good health. The specimen was naive CD8+ T cells sorted from blood.

CDR3: CASSLDTGTALDEQYF. CDR3 DNA: TGTGCCAGCAGCTTAGATACCGGAACAGCGCTTGACGAGCAGTACTTC. The chain is built from TRBV7-8 and TRBJ2-7; D is ambiguous. The CDR3 extends over 16 amino acids. In germline, CDR1 is SGHVS, CDR2 FQNEAQ. V lost 1 base, J lost 5 bases, and 18 bases lay in between. Full variable domain (remainder filled in from reference TRBV7-8 and TRBJ2-7): GAGVSQSPRYKVAKRGQDVALRCDPISGHVSLFWYQQALGQGPEFLTYFQNEAQLDKSGLPSDRFFAERPEGSVSTLKIQRTQQEDSAVYLCASSLDTGTALDEQYFGPGTRLTVT.